Given below is one T cell receptor (beta chain) in context. Clones were sequenced by immunoSEQ multiplex PCR, and TCRdb holds only the in-frame ones, with some missing. The sample yields approximately 360,000 clones, almost 90% seen once. This record comes from a study of blood T cell repertoires in COVID-19. Sequencing was carried out using peripheral blood. This TCR was sampled from a man in his late teens or twenties with active or convalescent COVID-19.

The CDR3 region is CASTTLVTGNTEAFF. The CDR3 DNA reads TGTGCCAGCACCACGTTGGTGACGGGGAACACTGAAGCTTTCTTT. The V call is TRBV6-5, the J call TRBJ1-1, with D uncertain. In germline, CDR1 is MNHEY, CDR2 SVGAGI. The CDR3 is made up of 15 amino acids. V was cut by 7 bases and J by 1 base, with 16 bases left in between.